This T cell receptor beta chain is drawn from a study of control samples from healthy donors and cancer patients. Measured with immunoSEQ multiplex PCR; TCRdb has only the in-frame clones, and not every one. This table holds about 89,000 clones, about 89% found once. V was shortened by 8 bases and J by 3 bases, with 23 bases between the two germline ends. Germline-derived CDR1 and CDR2 are WNHNN and SYGVQD (reference sequence). The CDR3 runs to 17 residues. This clone was observed a single time. This rearrangement joins TRBV10-1 to TRBJ2-1, with D perhaps given as TRBD1 or TRBD2 (5 bases each). The TCR sequence derives from a man in his thirties or forties in good health. What was sequenced was blood. The DNA for the CDR3 is TGCGCCAGCGGTCCGGGTCGCTCAAGGGACGGCTACAATGAGCAGTTCTTC. Translated: CASGPGRSRDGYNEQFF.